The clone carrying this T cell receptor beta chain turned up a few times. The record originates from a study of blood T cell repertoires in COVID-19. Study summary: The origin of the acute and convalescent COVID-19 samples was the United States, Italy and Spain.

Generated by immunoSEQ multiplex PCR, the TCRdb table keeps only in-frame clones and is missing some. The data contain around 190,000 clones, 86% of them singletons. This CDR3 has 14 residues. V dropped 2 bases and J dropped 3 bases, with 11 bases sitting between them. CDR1 and CDR2 from the germline V gene are PRHDT and FYEKMQ (reference sequence). The participants were between roughly 18 and 100 years old and came from fewer than 25 US areas. Assignments of participants to cohorts depended upon their own reported clinical history. The material sequenced was PBMCs or T cells enriched from blood (not recorded which). This receptor was identified in a woman in her 40s in a cohort exposed to, infected with or recovered from COVID-19 (not recorded which). The chain combines TRBV13 with TRBJ2-7; the D is unclear. CDR3 region: CASSLMAGNYEQYF. The CDR3 DNA follows: TGTGCCAGCAGCTTAATGGCAGGCAACTACGAGCAGTACTTC.